These 13 T cell receptor beta chains originate from one sample sequenced in a study of cytomegalovirus exposure and HLA in healthy donors. PCR was performed using 60 Vbeta and 13 Jbeta primers. This table comes from immunoSEQ multiplex PCR, and its TCRdb copy is limited to in-frame clones, with some not included. The sample shows about 120,000 clones, around three quarters of them seen only once. The source material was PBMCs. The receptors were gathered from a man in his late teens or twenties in good health and CMV-seronegative.

The gene calls are TRBV27 and TRBJ1-6, with D possibly matching TRBD1 (6 bases). V was trimmed by 4 bases and J by 6 bases, leaving 16 bases between them. The CDR3 covers 16 residues. In germline, CDR1 is MNHEY, CDR2 SMNVEV (reference sequence). CDR3 nucleotides: TGTGCCAGCAGTTCTCCCGCGAGGGGGAGTAATTCACCCCTCCACTTT. Protein sequence: CASSSPARGSNSPLHF.

The rearrangement uses TRBV4-1 and TRBJ1-1; no reliable D call. CDR3 length: 14 amino acids. The V and J ends lost 3 bases and 1 base respectively, with 9 bases between them. CDR1 is MGHRA, CDR2 YSYEKL, per germline. CDR3 DNA: TGCGCCAGCAGCCACCCCGGGAAGAACACTGAAGCTTTCTTT. Translated, it gives CASSHPGKNTEAFF.

The chain uses TRBV6-4 and TRBJ2-1; 10 bases are a match to TRBD2. J was trimmed by 9 bases and V by 7 bases; bases with no gene match: 15. In germline, CDR1 is MRHNA, CDR2 SNTAGT. CDR3 size: 16 residues. The CDR3 reads CASTKDPGLATSEQFF. DNA for the CDR3: TGTGCCAGCACAAAAGACCCGGGACTAGCGACAAGTGAGCAGTTCTTC.

The chain uses TRBV30 and TRBJ1-3, with a weak D call TRBD1 (5 bases). The CDR3 covers 12 residues. Looked up from germline, CDR1 is GTSNPN and CDR2 is SVGIG (reference sequence). V was clipped by 3 bases and J by 6 bases, with 9 bases between them. Here the CDR3 reads CAWSGGENTIYF. CDR3 DNA: TGTGCCTGGAGCGGGGGGGAAAACACCATATATTTT.

The rearrangement joins TRBV20-1 to TRBJ2-7, with 7 bases aligning to TRBD2. Germline CDR1 reads DFQATT; CDR2 reads SNEGSKA (reference sequence). This CDR3 is 11 amino acids long. Losses at the gene ends were 7 bases for V and 7 bases for J; bases not matched to a gene: 7. The CDR3 spells CSGGGIGEQYF. The DNA for the CDR3 is TGCAGTGGGGGGGGGATCGGGGAGCAGTACTTC.

The V call is TRBV9, the J call TRBJ2-3; 8 bases agree with TRBD2. Germline CDR1 SGDLS, CDR2 YYNGEE. J gave up 3 bases and V 2 bases, and 5 bases lay outside the gene matches. This CDR3 is 15 amino acids long. CDR3 amino acids: CASSVASGYTDTQYF. The DNA for the CDR3 is TGTGCCAGCAGCGTGGCTAGCGGGTATACAGATACGCAGTATTTT.

The chain joins TRBV2 to TRBJ1-2, with TRBD1 as a possible D gene (5 bases). CDR3 length: 13 amino acids. Germline-derived CDR1 and CDR2 are SNHLY and FYNNEI. V was cut by 3 bases and J by 3 bases, with 8 bases left in between. The CDR3 sequence: CASSEGGYYGYTF. Written as DNA, the CDR3 is TGTGCCAGCAGTGAGGGGGGTTACTATGGCTACACCTTC.

CDR3 loop: CASSLGQAPSEQYF. The CDR3 bases are TGTGCCAGCAGTTTGGGGCAGGCGCCCAGCGAGCAGTACTTC. The genes are TRBV28 and TRBJ2-5, with D possibly being TRBD1 (5 bases). The end of the DNA fits TRBJ2-7 better, so the J call may be wrong. Germline-derived CDR1 and CDR2 are MDHEN and SYDVKM. The CDR3 is 14 residues long.

The V call is TRBV9, the J call TRBJ2-2; D perhaps matches TRBD2 (5 bases). Germline CDR1 SGDLS, CDR2 YYNGEE. The CDR3 is made up of 16 amino acids. V gave up 0 bases and J gave up 5 bases, with 14 bases separating them. This chain's CDR3 is CASSVGVGVDTGELFF. CDR3 bases: TGTGCCAGCAGCGTAGGAGTGGGAGTGGATACCGGGGAGCTGTTTTTT.

V and J are TRBV7-6 and TRBJ1-3, with 7 bases aligning to TRBD1. The CDR3 loop spans 16 amino acids. CDR1 and CDR2 from the germline V gene are SGHVS and FNYEAQ. The V segment lost 4 bases and the J segment 1 base; nucleotides outside the gene matches: 7. The CDR3 coding sequence is TGTGCCAGCAGCTCATACAGGGGTTCTTCTGGAAACACCATATATTTT. It translates to CASSSYRGSSGNTIYF.

This clone turned up a few times. This chain uses TRBV29-1 with TRBJ1-1, with D possibly matching TRBD1 (6 bases). The V and J ends lost 3 bases and 0 bases respectively, with 8 bases between them. The CDR3 is 13 amino acids. Per the germline V gene, CDR1 is SQVTM and CDR2 is ANQGSEA. The CDR3 here is CSVDQGMNTEAFF. The CDR3 coding sequence is TGCAGCGTTGATCAGGGGATGAACACTGAAGCTTTCTTT.

V is TRBV7-8 and J is TRBJ2-3, with D tentatively TRBD1 (5 bases). Per germline, CDR1 SGHVS and CDR2 FQNEAQ. The CDR3 has 15 residues. V was cut by 1 base and J by 6 bases, with 14 bases left in between. CDR3: CASSLVRQGSDTQYF. The CDR3 nucleotides are TGTGCCAGCAGCTTAGTTCGTCAGGGTAGTGATACGCAGTATTTT.

V and J are TRBV7-2 and TRBJ1-5; 7 bases are a match to TRBD1. In germline, CDR1 is SGHTA, CDR2 FQGNSA. This CDR3 region has 14 residues. Losses at the gene ends were 3 bases for V and 2 bases for J; bases not matched to a gene: 1. The CDR3 loop is CASSFQGGNQPQHF. CDR3 DNA sequence: TGTGCCAGCAGCTTCCAGGGGGGCAATCAGCCCCAGCATTTT. The full variable domain, completed using reference TRBV7-2 and TRBJ1-5, is GAGVSQSPSNKVTEKGKDVELRCDPISGHTALYWYRQSLGQGLEFLIYFQGNSAPDKSGLPSDRFSAERTGGSVSTLTIQRTQQEDSAVYLCASSFQGGNQPQHFGDGTRLSIL.